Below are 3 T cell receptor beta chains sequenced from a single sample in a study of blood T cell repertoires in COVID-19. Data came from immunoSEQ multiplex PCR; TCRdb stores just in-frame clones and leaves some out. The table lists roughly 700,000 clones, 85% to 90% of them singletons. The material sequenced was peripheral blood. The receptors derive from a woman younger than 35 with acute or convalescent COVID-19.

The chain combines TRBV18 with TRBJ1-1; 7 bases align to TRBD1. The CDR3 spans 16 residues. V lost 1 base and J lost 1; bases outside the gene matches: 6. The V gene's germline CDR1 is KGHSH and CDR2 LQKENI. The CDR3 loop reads CASSPRGTESNTEAFF. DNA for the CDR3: TGTGCCAGCTCACCACGAGGGACAGAATCGAACACTGAAGCTTTCTTT.

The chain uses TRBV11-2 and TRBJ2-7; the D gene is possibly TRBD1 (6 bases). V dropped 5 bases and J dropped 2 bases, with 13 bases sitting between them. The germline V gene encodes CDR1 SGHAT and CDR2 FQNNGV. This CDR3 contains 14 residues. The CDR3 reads CASSQAGVTYEQYF. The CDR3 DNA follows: TGTGCCAGCAGCCAGGCAGGGGTTACCTACGAGCAGTACTTC.

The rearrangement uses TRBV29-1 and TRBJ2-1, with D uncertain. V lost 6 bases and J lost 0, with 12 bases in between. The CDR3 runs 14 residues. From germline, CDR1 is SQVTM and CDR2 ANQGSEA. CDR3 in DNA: TGCAGCGTCCCCGTCGCGCCCTCCTACAATGAGCAGTTCTTC. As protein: CSVPVAPSYNEQFF.